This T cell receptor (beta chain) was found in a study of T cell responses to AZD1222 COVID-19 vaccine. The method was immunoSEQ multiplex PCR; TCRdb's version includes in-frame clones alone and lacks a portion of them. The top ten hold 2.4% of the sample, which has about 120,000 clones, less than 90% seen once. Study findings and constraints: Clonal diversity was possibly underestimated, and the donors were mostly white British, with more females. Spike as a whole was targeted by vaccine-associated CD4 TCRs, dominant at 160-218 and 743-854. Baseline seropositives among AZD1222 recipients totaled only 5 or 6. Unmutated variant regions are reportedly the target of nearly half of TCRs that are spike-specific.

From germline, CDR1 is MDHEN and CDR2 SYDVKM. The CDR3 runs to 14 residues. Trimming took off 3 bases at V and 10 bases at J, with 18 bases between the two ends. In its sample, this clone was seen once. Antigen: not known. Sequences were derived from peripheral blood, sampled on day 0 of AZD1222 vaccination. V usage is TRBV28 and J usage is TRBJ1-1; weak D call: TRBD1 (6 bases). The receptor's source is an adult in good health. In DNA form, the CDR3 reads TGTGCCAGCAGTTTTTCAGCGGGGGCCGGAATAGCTTTCTTT. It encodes CASSFSAGAGIAFF.